Presented here are 24 T cell receptor beta chains from one specimen sequenced in a study of blood T cells in healthy people across ages. Sample-barcoded 5' priming and a J-beta primer mix drove a second PCR of roughly 6 to 12 cycles. TCRdb redid the calling of the 5' RACE reads with MiXCR, one entry per CDR3 protein. The table lists about 640,000 distinct CDR3 sequences, roughly three fifths of them singletons. The sequencing sample was made of blood. Every receptor here comes from a man in his sixties in good health.

This clonotype was picked up a small number of times. The CDR3 here is CASSIAGTVNEQYF. The CDR3 DNA sequence: TGTGCCAGCAGTATAGCCGGGACAGTCAACGAGCAGTACTTC. The chain carries TRBV27 and TRBJ2-7; 7 nucleotides align to TRBD1. V was pared by 5 bases and J by 5 bases, with 9 bases of the junction left unmatched. The CDR3 loop spans 14 amino acids. CDR1 is MNHEY, CDR2 SMNVEV, per germline (reference sequence).

A few counts support this clonotype. This chain links TRBV20-1 with TRBJ1-6, with a possible D match to TRBD1 (5 bases). The CDR3 is 13 residues long. Trimming stripped 3 bases from V and 6 bases from J, with 9 bases between. Germline lookup yields CDR1 DFQATT and CDR2 SNEGSKA (reference sequence). CDR3 nucleotide sequence: TGCAGTGCTAGTCCCAGGGTTAATTCACCCCTCCACTTT. It specifies CSASPRVNSPLHF.

This rearrangement joins TRBV12-3 or TRBV12-4 to TRBJ1-2; no clear D. V was pared by 3 bases and J by 4 bases, with 9 bases between. This CDR3 is built from 13 residues. DNA for the CDR3: TGTGCCAGCAGTTTGCAGATTCCCTATGGCTACACCTTC. Translated, it gives CASSLQIPYGYTF.

This clonotype was seen at least ten times. The rearrangement uses TRBV5-6 and TRBJ1-1; D remains ambiguous. This CDR3 has 14 amino acids. The germline gives CDR1 SGHDT, CDR2 YYEEEE. Trimming pared 4 bases from V and 4 bases from J, leaving 14 bases between. Here the CDR3 reads CASSPRLESTEAFF. In DNA form, the CDR3 reads TGTGCCAGCAGCCCTCGTCTAGAGAGCACTGAAGCTTTCTTT.

The rearrangement uses TRBV20-1 and TRBJ2-6; 7 bases align to TRBD1. Germline loops: CDR1 DFQATT, CDR2 SNEGSKA (reference sequence). CDR3 size: 16 residues. J was trimmed by 0 bases and V by 5 bases; bases with no gene match: 7. CDR3 in amino acids: CSAPRDSLSGANVLTF. The CDR3 bases are TGCAGTGCTCCTCGGGACAGCCTCTCTGGGGCCAACGTCCTGACTTTC.

V is TRBV12-3 or TRBV12-4 and J is TRBJ1-4, with TRBD1 matching 10 bases. V shed 6 bases and J 7 bases; nucleotides not matched to a gene: 5. This CDR3 spans 14 amino acids. The CDR3 DNA follows: TGTGCCAGCAGGATGGGACAGGGGTCTGAAAAACTGTTTTTT. Its protein is CASRMGQGSEKLFF.

This clonotype is a singleton in its sample. The chain links TRBV5-1 to TRBJ2-1, with 13 bases identical to TRBD2. Germline V gives CDR1 SGHRS, CDR2 YFSETQ. Trimming cost V 0 bases and J 9 bases; bases outside gene matches: 9. CDR3 length: 17 residues. CDR3 region: CASSLAGTSGGALEQFF. CDR3 DNA sequence: TGCGCCAGCAGCTTGGCCGGCACTAGCGGGGGGGCTCTTGAGCAGTTCTTC.

The sample holds one count of this clonotype. The gene calls are TRBV2 and TRBJ1-6; 7 positions agree with TRBD1. The CDR3 totals 15 residues. The V segment lost 8 bases and the J segment 3 bases; nucleotides outside the gene matches: 7. From germline, CDR1 is SNHLY and CDR2 FYNNEI. The DNA for the CDR3 is TGTGCCAGCGGGGGACAGTTCAACTATAATTCACCCCTCCACTTT. Translation gives CASGGQFNYNSPLHF. The full variable domain, its missing parts supplied by reference TRBV2 and TRBJ1-6, is EPEVTQTPSHQVTQMGQEVILRCVPISNHLYFYWYRQILGQKVEFLVSFYNNEISEKSEIFDDQFSVERPDGSNFTLKIRSTKLEDSAMYFCASGGQFNYNSPLHFGNGTRLTVT.

The rearrangement links TRBV20-1 to TRBJ1-4, with 10 positions matching TRBD1. Germline values: CDR1 DFQATT, CDR2 SNEGSKA (reference sequence). Trimming took 2 bases from V and 6 from J; bases not matched to a gene: 3. The CDR3 runs 14 residues. Here the CDR3 reads CSARPGQGHEKLFF. The CDR3, as DNA: TGCAGTGCTAGACCGGGACAGGGGCATGAAAAACTGTTTTTT.

The V call is TRBV5-6, the J call TRBJ1-1; D not certain. CDR1 is SGHDT, CDR2 YYEEEE, per germline. The germline V and J ends were trimmed by 0 bases and 1 base, with 7 bases remaining between them. The CDR3 sequence is 14 residues long. The CDR3 reads CASSLGMENTEAFF. CDR3 bases: TGTGCCAGCAGCTTGGGGATGGAGAACACTGAAGCTTTCTTT.

The gene calls are TRBV25-1 and TRBJ2-1; 9 nucleotides align to TRBD1. Germline CDR1 reads MGHDK; CDR2 reads SYGVNS. The CDR3 extends over 13 amino acids. V was clipped by 7 bases and J by 5 bases; unmatched bases: 3. In DNA form, the CDR3 reads TGTGCCAGCACAGGACAGGGGAACAATGAGCAGTTCTTC. Encoded protein: CASTGQGNNEQFF.

The chain links TRBV20-1 to TRBJ2-1; 14 nucleotides line up with TRBD2. In germline, CDR1 is DFQATT, CDR2 SNEGSKA (reference sequence). The CDR3 extends over 15 amino acids. The J segment lost 7 bases and the V segment lost 5 bases, leaving 7 bases of the junction unmatched. The CDR3 sequence: CSAGGGTSGGNEQFF. In nucleotides, the CDR3 is TGCAGTGCTGGGGGAGGGACTAGCGGGGGTAATGAGCAGTTCTTC.

This clonotype was seen a few times. The rearrangement links TRBV4-1 to TRBJ2-3; D call uncertain. Germline V gene lookup returns CDR1 MGHRA and CDR2 YSYEKL. The CDR3 consists of 13 residues. Trimming removed 4 bases at V and 6 bases at J, with 11 bases between. The CDR3 protein is CASSPVEGDTQYF. In DNA form, the CDR3 reads TGCGCCAGCAGCCCTGTAGAAGGGGATACGCAGTATTTT.

This chain uses TRBV6-2 or TRBV6-3 with TRBJ2-5, with D possibly matching TRBD2 (5 bases). V lost 6 bases, J lost 5 bases, and 16 bases lay in between. CDR1 and CDR2 (germline): MNHEY, SVGEGT. CDR3 size: 14 residues. The CDR3 DNA reads as TGTGCCAGCAGCACCCACGAGGGTTGGGAGACCCAGTACTTC. Translated, it gives CASSTHEGWETQYF.

DNA for the CDR3: TGTGCCAGCAGCACTTCTAGCACAGATACGCAGTATTTT. Amino acid sequence: CASSTSSTDTQYF. V is TRBV25-1 and J is TRBJ2-3; D call uncertain. This CDR3 is built from 13 residues. Trimming left V 6 bases short and J 0 bases short, with 7 bases between. In germline, CDR1 is MGHDK, CDR2 SYGVNS.

V usage is TRBV11-2 and J usage is TRBJ2-2, with D unclear. The CDR3 spans 14 residues. V was cut by 0 bases and J by 7 bases, with 9 bases left in between. CDR1 is SGHAT, CDR2 FQNNGV, per germline. CDR3: CASSLEQVGGELFF. CDR3 nucleotide sequence: TGTGCCAGCAGCTTAGAGCAAGTGGGCGGGGAGCTGTTTTTT.

The chain uses TRBV6-1 and TRBJ2-2, with 8 bases aligning to TRBD2. J gave up 4 bases and V 4 bases, and 5 bases lay outside the gene matches. Per germline, CDR1 MNHNS and CDR2 SASEGT. CDR3 size: 15 residues. CDR3 sequence: CASSVLGTSTGELFF. The CDR3 DNA reads TGTGCCAGCAGTGTCCTCGGGACTAGCACCGGGGAGCTGTTTTTT.

This clonotype was seen a few times. This chain links TRBV7-2 with TRBJ2-1; D remains unclear. Germline V gives CDR1 SGHTA, CDR2 FQGNSA. Between the trimmed V and J ends, which lost 1 base and 5 bases, there was a span of 6 bases. The CDR3 covers 13 residues. CDR3 in DNA: TGTGCCAGCAGCTTAGAAGGGAACAATGAGCAGTTCTTC. This gives the protein CASSLEGNNEQFF. The full variable domain, its missing parts supplied by reference TRBV7-2 and TRBJ2-1, is GAGVSQSPSNKVTEKGKDVELRCDPISGHTALYWYRQSLGQGLEFLIYFQGNSAPDKSGLPSDRFSAERTGGSVSTLTIQRTQQEDSAVYLCASSLEGNNEQFFGPGTRLTVL.

This chain uses TRBV5-5 with TRBJ2-3, with D perhaps TRBD2 (6 bases). The CDR3 sequence is 19 residues long. Germline CDR1 reads SGHKS; CDR2 reads YYEKEE (reference sequence). Trimming took off 1 base at V and 2 bases at J, with 23 bases between the two ends. Here the CDR3 reads CASSLSGLGGIAPTDTQYF. Here the CDR3 DNA reads TGTGCCAGCAGCTTGTCAGGTCTCGGCGGGATAGCGCCCACAGATACGCAGTATTTT.

This chain joins TRBV6-1 and TRBJ2-3; 7 nucleotides align to TRBD1. The germline V gene has CDR1 MNHNS and CDR2 SASEGT. Unmatched junction bases numbered 2, after V lost 1 base and J lost 1 base. The CDR3 is 15 residues long. CDR3 loop: CASSEVGTGTDTQYF. CDR3 nucleotides: TGTGCCAGCAGTGAAGTTGGGACAGGCACAGATACGCAGTATTTT.

This chain uses TRBV3-1 with TRBJ1-6; no reliable D call. Trimming pared 11 bases from V and 6 bases from J, leaving 11 bases between. This CDR3 has 12 residues. CDR1 and CDR2 (germline): LGHDT, YNNKEL (reference sequence). For the CDR3, the DNA is TGTGCCTGCGGGTTGGCTAATTCACCCCTCCACTTT. This codes for CACGLANSPLHF.

The V gene is TRBV28, the J gene TRBJ1-3; the D is unclear. The ends were cut back, 4 bases at V and 6 bases at J, with 1 base in the middle. Germline loops: CDR1 MDHEN, CDR2 SYDVKM. This CDR3 has 10 residues. The chain's CDR3 is CASSSNTIYF. For the CDR3, the DNA is TGTGCCAGCAGTTCAAACACCATATATTTT.

This clonotype was detected only a few times. This chain connects TRBV15 to TRBJ2-5; 7 bases fit TRBD1. The CDR3 contains 15 residues. The junction had 9 bases not matched to a gene; V was cut back by 5 bases and J by 3 bases. Germline values: CDR1 LNHNV, CDR2 YYDKDF (reference sequence). This CDR3 is CATSSLDREEETQYF. For the CDR3, the DNA is TGTGCCACCAGCTCCCTAGACAGGGAAGAAGAGACCCAGTACTTC.

This clonotype was seen once. CDR3 sequence: CSANRGQGYGYTF. The CDR3 DNA follows: TGCAGCGCAAACAGGGGGCAGGGCTATGGCTACACCTTC. The V gene is TRBV29-1, the J gene TRBJ1-2; 9 positions agree with TRBD1. Germline V gene lookup returns CDR1 SQVTM and CDR2 ANQGSEA. This CDR3 is 13 amino acids long. V trimming: 7 bases; J trimming: 4 bases; junction bases outside the gene matches: 7.